Listed below are T cell receptor beta chains from one sample, sequenced in a study of neurological immune-mediated disorders. TCRdb reprocessed the 5' RACE reads with MiXCR, giving one entry per CDR3 protein. In the table there are tens of thousands of distinct CDR3 sequences, 13% to 15% of which are singletons. The sequenced sample was PBMCs. The receptors originated from a woman in her fifties or sixties with HTLV-1-associated myelopathy (HAM/TSP). CDR3s include the opening cysteine and the closing phenylalanine or tryptophan. Each record gives: V gene, CDR3 length, CDR3 protein.

>TRBV5-1|15
CASRWEGPNTGELFF
>TRBV2|13
CARAGQDQETQYF
>TRBV7-8|15
CASSLEGAPYNEQFF
>TRBV5-6|12
CASSVVNQPQHF
>TRBV7-7|14
CSSSTDGAPGELFF
>TRBV5-1|15
CASSSEPGTADEAFF
>TRBV11-2|17
CASSPLKTRGNTGELFF
>TRBV5-4|16
CASSLGWLAGTDTQYF
>TRBV5-6|16
CASSALWGGINNEQFF
>TRBV7-2|14
CASSLQRGNTEAFF
>TRBV20-1|13
CSARGQGSQPQHF
>TRBV12-3/TRBV12-4|13
CASSQGQGREQYF
>TRBV24-1|16
CATSDTGTPGAFEQFF
>TRBV5-1|15
CASSLGQSNTGELFF
>TRBV20-1|12
CSASGDLDEQFF
>TRBV5-1|15
CASSPSSVAFYEQYF
>TRBV12-3/TRBV12-4|13
CASSLLAEETQYF
>TRBV5-1|14
CASTRRIGGETQYF
>TRBV6-2/TRBV6-3|15
CASTSQQGSNQPQHF
>TRBV29-1|15
CSAQTSGGSYNEQFF
>TRBV5-1|15
CASSLGTSDPDTQYF
>TRBV7-8|13
CAGNRGSPETQYF
>TRBV20-1|12
CSAQEQTNEQFF
>TRBV19|13
CASARESNQPQHF
>TRBV6-5|15
CASSPTGKGTYGYTF
>TRBV5-1|14
CASSQGQDHSPLHF
>TRBV5-4|13
CASSLDWNTEAFF
>TRBV5-4|14
CASSFRGNQETQYF
>TRBV9|16
CASSVDADSFFYGYTF
>TRBV30|13
CAWSKWGAVEQFF
>TRBV6-6|16
CASSYSLAGVGETQYF
>TRBV4-3|13
CASSQDRNYGYTF
>TRBV5-1|13
CASSEQGGETQYF
>TRBV5-1|15
CASSLEAGFNYGYTF
>TRBV4-1|15
CASSQVVTSNQPQHF